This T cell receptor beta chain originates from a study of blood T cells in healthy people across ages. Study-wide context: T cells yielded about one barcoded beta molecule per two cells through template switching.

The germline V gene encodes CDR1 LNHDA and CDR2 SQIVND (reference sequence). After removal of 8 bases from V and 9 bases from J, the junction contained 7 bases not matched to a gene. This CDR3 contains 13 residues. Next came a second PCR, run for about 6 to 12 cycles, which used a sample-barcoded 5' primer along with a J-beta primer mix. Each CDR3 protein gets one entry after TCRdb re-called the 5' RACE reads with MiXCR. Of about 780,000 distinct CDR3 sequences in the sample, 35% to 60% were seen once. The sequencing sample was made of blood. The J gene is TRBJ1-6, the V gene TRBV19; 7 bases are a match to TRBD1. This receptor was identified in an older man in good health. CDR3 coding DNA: TGTGCCAGTGGGACAGCCGTAAGTTCACCCCTCCACTTT. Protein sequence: CASGTAVSSPLHF.